A single sample gave rise to the 10 T cell receptor beta chains below, sequenced in a study of STAT3 mutations in large granular lymphocyte leukemia (dated by TCRdb to about 2019). The paper as a whole reports these results and caveats: Every T-LGLL patient showed at least one immunodominant TCRbeta clonotype, and about half showed multiple immunodominant subclonotypes.

Libraries were made using the immunoSEQ multiplex PCR assay. Sourced from immuneACCESS, this table was stored by TCRdb with only in-frame sequences that have V and J called. A share of the clones is absent; for the studies checked, an unresolved V gene accounts for under half, and the remainder has no known explanation. The sample data list more than 4,000 clones, and around 55% of these were observed just once. Clones ranked in the top ten supply around 60% of the sample. These TCRs' antigens remain unknown. The source material was peripheral blood mononuclear cells. The receptors shown here come from a male patient in his 50s with T-cell large granular lymphocyte leukemia. Some clones in this sample may be carry-over from other donors' samples. The age is the age at diagnosis.

This chain uses TRBV21-1 with TRBJ2-5; TRBD1 reflects the table's D call only, with no check against the DNA. TRBV21-1 is assigned pseudogene status. This CDR3 region has 16 residues. Here the CDR3 DNA reads TGTGCCAGCAGCAAAGACAGGGACGTACACCAAGAGACCCAGTACTTC. Translation: CASSKDRDVHQETQYF.

The V call is TRBV5-1, the J call TRBJ1-2; D may be TRBD1 (6 bases). This CDR3 comprises 14 residues. The V and J ends lost 4 bases and 1 base respectively, with 11 bases between them. Germline V gene lookup returns CDR1 SGHRS and CDR2 YFSETQ. CDR3 nucleotides: TGCGCCAGCAGCACGACAGGAGGTAACTATGGCTACACCTTC. Translation gives CASSTTGGNYGYTF.

The chain links TRBV29-1 to TRBJ2-3, with 7 bases matching TRBD2. CDR1 SQVTM and CDR2 ANQGSEA come from the germline V gene. The length of the CDR3 is 16 residues. V lost 0 bases, J lost 6 bases, and 12 bases stayed unmatched. The CDR3 region is CSVEEGRVGGGDTQYF. CDR3 DNA sequence: TGCAGCGTTGAAGAGGGCCGCGTCGGGGGAGGGGATACGCAGTATTTT.

This clone was counted a single time. This chain connects TRBV5-4 to TRBJ2-7, with D maybe TRBD2 (6 bases). Germline CDR1 and CDR2: SGHNT and YYREEE (reference sequence). Trimming pared 6 bases from V and 1 base from J, leaving 20 bases between. This CDR3 contains 16 residues. CDR3 DNA sequence: TGTGCCAGCACCAAAATTCCGAGGGAGGCGTCCTACGAGCAGTACTTC. This sequence encodes CASTKIPREASYEQYF.

The gene calls are TRBV6-6 and TRBJ2-7, with 7 bases matching TRBD2. CDR3 length equals 15 residues. The germline V gene has CDR1 MNHNY and CDR2 SVGAGI (reference sequence). V lost 10 bases to trimming and J lost 4 bases; unmatched junction nucleotides: 16. CDR3 nucleotides: TGTGCCACCGGCCGGGGGGAGGTGTGGGGATACGAGCAGTACTTC. Encoded protein: CATGRGEVWGYEQYF.

This clone was recorded once. V gene TRBV18 combines with J gene TRBJ1-2; no reliable D call. Between the trimmed V and J ends, which lost 4 bases and 4 bases, there was a span of 19 bases. CDR3 length equals 16 residues. In germline, CDR1 is KGHSH, CDR2 LQKENI. The CDR3 region has the DNA TGTGCCAGCTCACTAAAGGCCAGGTCGACCTCCTATGGCTACACCTTC. Protein sequence: CASSLKARSTSYGYTF.

This clone was counted a few times. Compared with germline, one end of the junction differs, possibly owing to a read error. The V and J genes are TRBV7-9 and TRBJ2-4; either TRBD1 or TRBD2 may fit D (5 bases each). The V gene's germline CDR1 is SEHNR and CDR2 FQNEAQ (reference sequence). The CDR3 totals 12 residues. The CDR3 nucleotides are TGTGCCAGCAGCCCTAGCATGAGGGGCTGGCACTTC. Translated, it gives CASSPSMRGWHF.

The rearrangement uses TRBV5-4 and TRBJ2-7; D is perhaps TRBD2 (7 bases). The CDR3 length is 15 residues. Germline V gives CDR1 SGHNT, CDR2 YYREEE (reference sequence). The germline V and J ends were trimmed by 3 bases and 2 bases, with 15 bases remaining between them. The CDR3 DNA follows: TGTGCCAGCAGCTCGAAGGGGGGGGATACCTACGAGCAGTACTTC. Translation: CASSSKGGDTYEQYF.

This chain joins TRBV5-6 and TRBJ1-2; the D is unclear. Trimming took off 0 bases at V and 4 bases at J, with 7 bases between the two ends. Germline loops: CDR1 SGHDT, CDR2 YYEEEE. The CDR3 sequence is 13 residues long. The CDR3 sequence: CASSLVPSYGYTF. The CDR3, as DNA: TGTGCCAGCAGCTTGGTGCCAAGCTATGGCTACACCTTC.

The chain recombines TRBV7-2 with TRBJ2-7; 8 nucleotides line up with TRBD2. The CDR3 is 16 amino acids. The V gene's germline CDR1 is SGHTA and CDR2 FQGNSA. J was trimmed by 1 base and V by 5 bases; bases with no gene match: 10. Here the CDR3 reads CASSPASSGRSYEQYF. In DNA form, the CDR3 reads TGTGCCAGCAGCCCGGCCTCGAGCGGGAGATCCTACGAGCAGTACTTC.